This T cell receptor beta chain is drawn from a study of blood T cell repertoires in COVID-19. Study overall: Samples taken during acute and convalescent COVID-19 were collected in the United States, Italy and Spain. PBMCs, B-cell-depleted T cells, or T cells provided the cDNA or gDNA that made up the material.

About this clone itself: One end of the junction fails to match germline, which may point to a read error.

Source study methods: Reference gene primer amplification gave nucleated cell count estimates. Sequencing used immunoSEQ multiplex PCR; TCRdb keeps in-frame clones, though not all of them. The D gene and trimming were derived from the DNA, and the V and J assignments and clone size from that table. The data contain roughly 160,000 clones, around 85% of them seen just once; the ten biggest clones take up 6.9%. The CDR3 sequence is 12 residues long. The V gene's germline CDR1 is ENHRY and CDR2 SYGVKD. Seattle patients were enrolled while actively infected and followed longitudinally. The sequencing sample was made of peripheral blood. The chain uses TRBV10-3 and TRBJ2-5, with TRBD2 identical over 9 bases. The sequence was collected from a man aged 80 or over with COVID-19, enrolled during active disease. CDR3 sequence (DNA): TGCGTAAGGCGGGGGGGTCGAAAGACCCAGTACTTC. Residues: CVRRGGRKTQYF.